This TCR beta chain originates from a study of cytomegalovirus exposure and HLA in healthy donors. 13 Jbeta primers and 60 Vbeta primers were used for the PCR. The repertoire was sequenced with immunoSEQ multiplex PCR; TCRdb's copy has only in-frame clones and lacks some. The sample carries 110,000 or so clones, just over 75% recorded once. The specimen was PBMCs. The receptor's source is a man aged 40-50 years in good health and CMV-seropositive.

The CDR3 here is CASSLRPAGGPDTQYF. CDR3 DNA sequence: TGTGCCAGCAGCTTAAGACCAGCGGGAGGTCCCGATACGCAGTATTTT. V gene TRBV7-3 combines with J gene TRBJ2-3; 9 nucleotides match TRBD2. V lost 1 base to trimming and J lost 6 bases; unmatched junction nucleotides: 8. CDR1 and CDR2 (germline): SGHTA, FQGTGA. This CDR3 is 16 amino acids long.